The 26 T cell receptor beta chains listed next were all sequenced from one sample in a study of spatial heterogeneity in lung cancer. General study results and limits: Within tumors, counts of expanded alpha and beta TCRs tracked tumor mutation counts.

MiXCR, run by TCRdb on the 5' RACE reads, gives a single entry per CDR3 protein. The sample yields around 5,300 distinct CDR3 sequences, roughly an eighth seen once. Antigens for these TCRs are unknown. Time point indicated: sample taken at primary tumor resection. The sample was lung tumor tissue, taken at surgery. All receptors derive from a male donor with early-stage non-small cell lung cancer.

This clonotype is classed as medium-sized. CDR3 region: CASSSPTGTGNNEQFF. CDR3 nucleotides: TGTGCCAGCAGCTCCCCCACCGGGACTGGAAACAATGAGCAGTTCTTC. The chain uses TRBV7-2 and TRBJ2-1; tentative D call: TRBD2 (6 bases). This CDR3 is 16 amino acids long. Between the trimmed V and J ends, which lost 4 bases and 5 bases, there was a span of 18 bases. Germline CDR1 and CDR2: SGHTA and FQGNSA.

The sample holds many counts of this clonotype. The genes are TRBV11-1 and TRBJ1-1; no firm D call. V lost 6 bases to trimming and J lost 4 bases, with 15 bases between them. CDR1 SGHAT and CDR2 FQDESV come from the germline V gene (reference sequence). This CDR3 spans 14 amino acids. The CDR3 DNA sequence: TGTGCCAGCAGTTACCGGCCCGGGAGCACTGAAGCTTTCTTT. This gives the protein CASSYRPGSTEAFF. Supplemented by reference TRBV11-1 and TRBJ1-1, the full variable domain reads EAEVAQSPRYKITEKSQAVAFWCDPISGHATLYWYRQILGQGPELLVQFQDESVVDDSQLPKDRFSAERLKGVDSTLKIQPAELGDSAMYLCASSYRPGSTEAFFGQGTRLTVV.

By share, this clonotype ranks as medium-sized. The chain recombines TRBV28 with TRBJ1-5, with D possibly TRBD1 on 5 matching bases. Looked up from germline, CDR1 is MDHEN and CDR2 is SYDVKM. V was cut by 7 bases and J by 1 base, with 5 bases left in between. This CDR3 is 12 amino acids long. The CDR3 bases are TGTGCCAGCACAGGGAGCAATCAGCCCCAGCATTTT. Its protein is CASTGSNQPQHF.

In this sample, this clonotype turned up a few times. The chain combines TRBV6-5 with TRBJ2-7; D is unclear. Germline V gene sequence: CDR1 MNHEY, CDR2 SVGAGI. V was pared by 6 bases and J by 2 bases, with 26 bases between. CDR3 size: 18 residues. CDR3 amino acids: CASRPAESTVVGPYEQYV. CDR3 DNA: TGTGCCAGCAGACCTGCCGAAAGCACCGTAGTCGGGCCCTACGAGCAGTACGTC.

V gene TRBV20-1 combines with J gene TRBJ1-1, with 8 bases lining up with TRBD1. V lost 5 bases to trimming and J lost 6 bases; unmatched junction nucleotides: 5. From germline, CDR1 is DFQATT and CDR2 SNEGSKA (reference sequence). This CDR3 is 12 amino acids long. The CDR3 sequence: CSAPDRAAEAFF. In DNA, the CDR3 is TGCAGTGCTCCGGACAGGGCGGCTGAAGCTTTCTTT.

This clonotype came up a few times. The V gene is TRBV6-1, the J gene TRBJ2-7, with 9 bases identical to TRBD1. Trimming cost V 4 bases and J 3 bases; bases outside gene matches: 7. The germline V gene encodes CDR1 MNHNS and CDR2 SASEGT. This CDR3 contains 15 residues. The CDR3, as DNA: TGTGCCAGCAGTGTACGACAGGGGGGAAACTACGAGCAGTACTTC. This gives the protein CASSVRQGGNYEQYF.

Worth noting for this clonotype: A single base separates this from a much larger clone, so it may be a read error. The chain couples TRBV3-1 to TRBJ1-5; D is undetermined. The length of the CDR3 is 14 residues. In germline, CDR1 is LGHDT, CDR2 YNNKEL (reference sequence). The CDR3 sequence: CASSQSLRSQPQQF. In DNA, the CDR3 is TGTGCCAGCAGCCAGAGTCTGAGATCTCAGCCCCAGCAATTT. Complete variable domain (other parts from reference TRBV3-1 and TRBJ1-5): DTAVSQTPKYLVTQMGNDKSIKCEQNLGHDTMYWYKQDSKKFLKIMFSYNNKELIINETVPNRFSPKSPDKAHLNLHINSLELGDSAVYFCASSQSLRSQPQQFGDGTRLSIL.

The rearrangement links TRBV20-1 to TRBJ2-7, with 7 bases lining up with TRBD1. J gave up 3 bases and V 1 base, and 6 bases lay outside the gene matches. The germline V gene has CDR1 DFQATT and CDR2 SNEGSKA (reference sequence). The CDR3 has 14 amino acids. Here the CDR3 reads CSARVGTAGYEQYF. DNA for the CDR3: TGCAGTGCTAGAGTCGGGACAGCCGGCTACGAGCAGTACTTC.

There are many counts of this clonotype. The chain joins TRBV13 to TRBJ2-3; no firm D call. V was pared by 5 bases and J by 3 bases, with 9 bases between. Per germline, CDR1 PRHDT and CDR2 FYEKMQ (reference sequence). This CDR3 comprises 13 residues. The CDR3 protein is CASSKEPTDTQYF. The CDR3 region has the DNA TGTGCCAGCAGCAAAGAGCCAACAGATACGCAGTATTTT.

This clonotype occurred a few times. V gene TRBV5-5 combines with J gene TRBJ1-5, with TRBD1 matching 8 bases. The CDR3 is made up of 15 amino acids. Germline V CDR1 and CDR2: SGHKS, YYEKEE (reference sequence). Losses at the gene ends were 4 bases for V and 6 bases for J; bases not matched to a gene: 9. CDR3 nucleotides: TGTGCCAGCAGCGCCGGACAGGGAGAAGGTCAGCCCCAGCATTTT. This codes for CASSAGQGEGQPQHF.

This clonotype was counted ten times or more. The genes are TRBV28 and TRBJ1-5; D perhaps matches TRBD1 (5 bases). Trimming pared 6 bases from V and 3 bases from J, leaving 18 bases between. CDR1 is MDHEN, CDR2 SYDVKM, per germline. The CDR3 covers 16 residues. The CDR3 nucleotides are TGTGCCAGCAGCCTGTTTGGGGGTGACGCCAATCAGCCCCAGCATTTT. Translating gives CASSLFGGDANQPQHF.

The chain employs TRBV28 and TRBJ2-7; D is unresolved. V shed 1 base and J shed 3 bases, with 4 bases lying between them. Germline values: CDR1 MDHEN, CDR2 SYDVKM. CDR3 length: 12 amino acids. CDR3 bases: TGTGCCAGCAGTTTATCCGACTACGAGCAGTACTTC. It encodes CASSLSDYEQYF.

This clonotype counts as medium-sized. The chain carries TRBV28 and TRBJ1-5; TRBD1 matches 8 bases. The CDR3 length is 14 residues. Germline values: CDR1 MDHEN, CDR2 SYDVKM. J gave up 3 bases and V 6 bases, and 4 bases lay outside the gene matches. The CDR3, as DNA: TGTGCCAGCAGATGGACAGGGACCAATCAGCCCCAGCATTTT. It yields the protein CASRWTGTNQPQHF.

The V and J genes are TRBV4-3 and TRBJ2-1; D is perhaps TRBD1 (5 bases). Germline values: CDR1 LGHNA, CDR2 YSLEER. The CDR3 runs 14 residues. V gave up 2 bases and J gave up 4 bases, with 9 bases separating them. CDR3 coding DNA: TGCGCCAGCAGCCAACTTCAGGGATACAATGAGCAGTTCTTC. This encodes CASSQLQGYNEQFF.

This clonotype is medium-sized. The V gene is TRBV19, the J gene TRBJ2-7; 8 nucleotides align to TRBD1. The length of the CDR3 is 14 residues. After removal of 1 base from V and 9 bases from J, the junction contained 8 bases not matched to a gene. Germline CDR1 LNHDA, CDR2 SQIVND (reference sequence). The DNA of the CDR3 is TGTGCCAGTAGTATAGTCCAGGGGGCAAGTCTGCAGTACTTC. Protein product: CASSIVQGASLQYF.

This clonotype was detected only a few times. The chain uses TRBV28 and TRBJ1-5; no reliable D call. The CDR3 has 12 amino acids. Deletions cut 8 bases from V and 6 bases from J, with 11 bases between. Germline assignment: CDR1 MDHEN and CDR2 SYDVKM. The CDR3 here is CASAIRGQPQHF. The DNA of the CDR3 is TGTGCCAGCGCTATCCGGGGTCAGCCCCAGCATTTT.

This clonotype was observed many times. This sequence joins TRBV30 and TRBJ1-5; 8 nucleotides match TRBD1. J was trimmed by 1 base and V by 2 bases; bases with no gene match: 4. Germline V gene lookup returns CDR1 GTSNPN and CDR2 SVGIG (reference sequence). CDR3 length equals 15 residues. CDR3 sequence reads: CAWSPGQGSNQPQHF. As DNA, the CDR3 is TGTGCCTGGAGTCCCGGACAGGGAAGCAATCAGCCCCAGCATTTT.

The CDR3 protein is CASSLYDRGYNSPLHF. The CDR3 DNA reads TGTGCCAGCAGCTTATATGACAGAGGATATAATTCACCCCTCCACTTT. The chain uses TRBV7-3 and TRBJ1-6; tentatively, D is TRBD1 (5 bases). CDR3 size: 16 residues. Trimming left V 2 bases short and J 4 bases short, with 12 bases between. From germline, CDR1 is SGHTA and CDR2 FQGTGA.

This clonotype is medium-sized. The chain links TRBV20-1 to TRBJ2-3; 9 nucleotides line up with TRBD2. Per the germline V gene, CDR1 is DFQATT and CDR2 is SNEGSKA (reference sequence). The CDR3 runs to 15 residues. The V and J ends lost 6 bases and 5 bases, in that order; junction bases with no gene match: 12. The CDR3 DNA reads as TGCAGTGCGGCCGGAGCGGGGGGAAAGGTAGATACGCAGTATTTT. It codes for CSAAGAGGKVDTQYF.

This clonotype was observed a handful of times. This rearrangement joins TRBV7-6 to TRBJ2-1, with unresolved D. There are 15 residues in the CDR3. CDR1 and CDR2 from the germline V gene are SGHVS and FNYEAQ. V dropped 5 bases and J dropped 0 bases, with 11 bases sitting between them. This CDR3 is CASSPGLSSYNEQFF. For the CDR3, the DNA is TGTGCCAGCAGCCCCGGCCTTAGCTCCTACAATGAGCAGTTCTTC.

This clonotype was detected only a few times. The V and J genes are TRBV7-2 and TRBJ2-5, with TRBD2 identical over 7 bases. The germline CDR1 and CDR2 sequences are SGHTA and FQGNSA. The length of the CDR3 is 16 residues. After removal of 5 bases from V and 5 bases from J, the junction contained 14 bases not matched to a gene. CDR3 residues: CASSPTSSRGGETQYF. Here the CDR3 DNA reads TGTGCCAGCAGCCCGACTTCTAGCCGGGGAGGGGAGACCCAGTACTTC.

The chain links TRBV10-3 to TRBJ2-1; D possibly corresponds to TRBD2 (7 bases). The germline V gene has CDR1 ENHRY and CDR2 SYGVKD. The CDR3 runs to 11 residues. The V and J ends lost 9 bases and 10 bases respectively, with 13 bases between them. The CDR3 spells CAMGGQAEQFF. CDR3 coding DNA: TGTGCCATGGGGGGGCAGGCAGAGCAGTTCTTC.

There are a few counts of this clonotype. CDR3 loop: CASSFSQHYEQYF. The CDR3 region has the DNA TGTGCCAGCAGCTTCAGTCAGCACTACGAGCAGTACTTC. The chain joins TRBV7-8 to TRBJ2-7; D call uncertain. CDR3 length: 13 residues. V dropped 3 bases and J dropped 3 bases, with 9 bases sitting between them. Germline CDR1 and CDR2: SGHVS and FQNEAQ.

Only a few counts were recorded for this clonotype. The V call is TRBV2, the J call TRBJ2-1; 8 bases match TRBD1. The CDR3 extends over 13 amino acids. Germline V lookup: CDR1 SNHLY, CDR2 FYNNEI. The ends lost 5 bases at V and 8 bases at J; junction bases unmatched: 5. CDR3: CASSPDRGHEQFF. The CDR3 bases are TGTGCCAGCAGTCCAGACAGGGGTCATGAGCAGTTCTTC.

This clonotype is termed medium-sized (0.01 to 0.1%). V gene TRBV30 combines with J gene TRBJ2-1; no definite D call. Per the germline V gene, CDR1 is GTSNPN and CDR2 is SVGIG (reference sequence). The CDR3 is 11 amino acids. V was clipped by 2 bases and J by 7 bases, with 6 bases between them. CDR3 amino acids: CAWSPRNEQFF. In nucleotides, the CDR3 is TGTGCCTGGAGTCCGAGGAATGAGCAGTTCTTC.

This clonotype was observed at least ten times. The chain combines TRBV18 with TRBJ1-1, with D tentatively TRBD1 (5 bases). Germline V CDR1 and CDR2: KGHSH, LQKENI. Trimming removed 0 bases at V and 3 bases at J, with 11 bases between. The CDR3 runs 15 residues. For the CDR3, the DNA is TGTGCCAGCTCACCACCGTGGGGGGGTGACACTGAAGCTTTCTTT. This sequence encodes CASSPPWGGDTEAFF.